A selection of T cell receptor beta chains follows, all from one sample in a study of T cell responses to AZD1222 COVID-19 vaccine. The repertoire was sequenced with immunoSEQ multiplex PCR; TCRdb's copy has only in-frame clones and lacks some. In the table there are 200,000 to 250,000 clones, 94% of which are singletons. The source was peripheral blood, collected 28 days after the second dose of the MenACWY control vaccine. Receptor source: an adult who received the MenACWY meningococcal vaccine as a control. The CDR3 runs from the conserved cysteine through the conserved F or W. A D gene is named only where the DNA matches it firmly. Expanded clones are given a class, and other clones once, few, many or no size at all.

CDR3 DNA,CDR3 protein,clone size,J gene,D gene,V gene
TGTGCCAGTAGAATGCGGGGACAGGGTCACTACGAGCAGTACTTC,CASRMRGQGHYEQYF,-,TRBJ2-7,TRBD1,TRBV19
TGTGCCAGCAGCGATGGGCGGCAGACCTATGGCTACACCTTC,CASSDGRQTYGYTF,-,TRBJ1-2,-,TRBV5-4
TGTGCCAGCAAAGCAGAACTGAGCCCCGGGGAGCTGTTTTTT,CASKAELSPGELFF,-,TRBJ2-2,-,TRBV2
TGTGCCAGCCTCTCACTCGGGGGGCGGGCCGGGGTCACCTTC,CASLSLGGRAGVTF,-,TRBJ1-2,-,TRBV12-1
TGTGCCAGCAGCGCCTGGACTTCAGCCCTGAACACTGAAGCTTTCTTT,CASSAWTSALNTEAFF,-,TRBJ1-1,-,TRBV9
TGTGCCAGCAGCTTATCGGGGGGTACTGCCTACGAGCAGTACTTC,CASSLSGGTAYEQYF,-,TRBJ2-7,TRBD2,TRBV7-3
TGTGCCAGCAGCCGCGGGACAGGGGATTACGAGCAGTACTTC,CASSRGTGDYEQYF,-,TRBJ2-7,TRBD1,TRBV25-1
TGTGCCAGCAGCTTAGGGTCCAGGGAAGACTACGAGCAGTACTTC,CASSLGSREDYEQYF,-,TRBJ2-7,-,TRBV11-2
TGCGCCAGCAGCTTGGGGACTAGCGGGACCGGGGAGCTGTTTTTT,CASSLGTSGTGELFF,-,TRBJ2-2,TRBD2,TRBV5-1
TGTGCCAGCAGTACACCAGGGACGTGGGAGCAGTACTTC,CASSTPGTWEQYF,-,TRBJ2-7,-,TRBV6-5
TGCAGTGCTAGAGGTGACTATGGCTACACCTTC,CSARGDYGYTF,-,TRBJ1-2,-,TRBV20-1
TGTGCCAGCAGGGGAGGGGGCCGGTTCGAAGAGACCCAGTACTTC,CASRGGGRFEETQYF,-,TRBJ2-5,-,TRBV11-2
TGTGCCGTGGGGCAGTCACGCTATGGCTACACCTTC,CAVGQSRYGYTF,-,TRBJ1-2,-,TRBV19
TGTGCCAGCAGCTTATCTCCCAGGGCGGGAAATGAGCAGTTCTTC,CASSLSPRAGNEQFF,once,TRBJ2-1,-,TRBV11-2
TGCAGCGTTCCGGGGCGGGGGACTGAAGCTTTCTTT,CSVPGRGTEAFF,once,TRBJ1-1,-,TRBV29-1
TGTGCCAGCAGTTACCCACCTTTGGGACTTCGAGGCTACACCTTC,CASSYPPLGLRGYTF,-,TRBJ1-2,-,TRBV6-2/TRBV6-3
TGTGCCAGCAGAACTTTCCTGGCGAACACCGGGGAGCTGTTTTTT,CASRTFLANTGELFF,-,TRBJ2-2,-,TRBV28
TGTGCCAGCAGCACTAGCGGGAGGGCCAGCCCAGATACGCAGTATTTT,CASSTSGRASPDTQYF,few,TRBJ2-3,TRBD2,TRBV9
TGCAGCGTTGGTCAGACAGGGAAAACTAATGAAAAACTGTTTTTT,CSVGQTGKTNEKLFF,-,TRBJ1-4,TRBD1,TRBV29-1
TGCAGTGCTTACAGGGACAATGAGCAGTTCTTC,CSAYRDNEQFF,-,TRBJ2-1,-,TRBV20-1
TGTGCCAGCAGCCCCGGGACAGGGATAAACGAGCAGTACTTC,CASSPGTGINEQYF,-,TRBJ2-7,TRBD1,TRBV27
TGTGCCAGCACCCCCGCTCTGGTCCAGCCCTACGAGCAGTACTTC,CASTPALVQPYEQYF,-,TRBJ2-7,-,TRBV6-5
TGTGCCACCAGTTTCCAGAACACCGGGGAGCTGTTTTTT,CATSFQNTGELFF,-,TRBJ2-2,-,TRBV24-1
TGTGCCAGCAGCTTAGAAAGCCTCACAGATACGCAGTATTTT,CASSLESLTDTQYF,-,TRBJ2-3,-,TRBV5-6
TGTGCCAGCAGCCAAGAGGGCAGGGCGGGCACTGAAGCTTTCTTT,CASSQEGRAGTEAFF,-,TRBJ1-1,-,TRBV4-2
TGTGCCAGCAGTTTTACAGGGGGAGATACGCAGTATTTT,CASSFTGGDTQYF,-,TRBJ2-3,TRBD1,TRBV27
TGTGCCAGCAGCCCAGGGGGCGTTGCAGAGACCCAGTACTTC,CASSPGGVAETQYF,-,TRBJ2-5,TRBD1,TRBV28
TGCGCCAGCAGCTTAAACCCCGGGGAGCTGTTTTTT,CASSLNPGELFF,-,TRBJ2-2,-,TRBV5-1
TGCGCCAGCAGCCAAAAGACAGACACTGAAGCTTTCTTT,CASSQKTDTEAFF,-,TRBJ1-1,-,TRBV4-1
TGTGCCAGCAGTTTACCCGGGAAGTATGGCTACACCTTC,CASSLPGKYGYTF,-,TRBJ1-2,-,TRBV28
TGTGCCTGGAGTGTGGGAGGAGACACTGAAGCTTTCTTT,CAWSVGGDTEAFF,-,TRBJ1-1,-,TRBV30
TGTGCCAGCAGCAAAAAAAGAGGGACTAGCGGGGGGGCGCGACAGTTCTTC,CASSKKRGTSGGARQFF,-,TRBJ2-1,-,TRBV21-1
TGTGCCAGCAGCTTACGAGGGACAGGGCACACCGGGGAGCTGTTTTTT,CASSLRGTGHTGELFF,-,TRBJ2-2,TRBD1,TRBV7-2
TGCAGCGGCTTGACAGGGGTTATGAGCACTGAAGCTTTCTTT,CSGLTGVMSTEAFF,-,TRBJ1-1,TRBD1,TRBV29-1
TGTGCCAGCAGTTTATTGTCGGACGAGCAGTACTTC,CASSLLSDEQYF,-,TRBJ2-7,-,TRBV28
TGTGCCAGCAGTCCCATCTCAGGTTTGGGGGGTTCACCCCTCCACTTT,CASSPISGLGGSPLHF,-,TRBJ1-6,-,TRBV6-6
TGTGCCAGCAGGAGGACAGGTTTGGGCAATGAGCAGTTCTTC,CASRRTGLGNEQFF,once,TRBJ2-1,TRBD1,TRBV28